These 20 T cell receptor beta chains share one sample of origin, sequenced in a study of OX40 agonist ivuxolimab in advanced cancers. The table came from immunoSEQ multiplex PCR; TCRdb's copy has only in-frame clones and leaves some out. The table includes 55,000 to 75,000 clones, just under 85% detected once. The sequencing used CD4+ or CD8+ T cells sorted from blood, collected in a trial of the OX40 agonist ivuxolimab. The receptor set was obtained from an adult with an advanced solid tumor such as melanoma, head and neck, liver or kidney cancer.

The CDR3 region has the DNA TGTGCCAGCAGCCCTCCCCGCAACGTGCCCTATGGCTACACCTTC. Translated, it gives CASSPPRNVPYGYTF. The chain recombines TRBV13 with TRBJ1-2; the D is unclear. This CDR3 has 15 amino acids. Trimming left V 5 bases short and J 4 bases short, with 17 bases between. The germline gives CDR1 PRHDT, CDR2 FYEKMQ (reference sequence).

This clone occurred once. V gene TRBV11-1 combines with J gene TRBJ1-5; the D gene is possibly TRBD1 (5 bases). The V end lost 5 bases, the J end lost 6 bases, and 14 bases lay between the germline ends. The germline CDR1 and CDR2 sequences are SGHAT and FQDESV (reference sequence). The CDR3 length is 14 residues. Here the CDR3 reads CASSKGGEGQPQHF. The CDR3 DNA reads TGTGCCAGCAGCAAAGGAGGGGAGGGTCAGCCCCAGCATTTT. Looking up the rest from reference TRBV11-1 and TRBJ1-5 gives the full variable domain: EAEVAQSPRYKITEKSQAVAFWCDPISGHATLYWYRQILGQGPELLVQFQDESVVDDSQLPKDRFSAERLKGVDSTLKIQPAELGDSAMYLCASSKGGEGQPQHFGDGTRLSIL.

This clone was recorded a few times. The V and J genes are TRBV6-5 and TRBJ1-4; TRBD1 is a possible D gene (6 bases). With 0 bases removed from V and 8 bases from J, the gap between germline ends came to 13 bases. The CDR3 runs 15 residues. The germline CDR1 and CDR2 sequences are MNHEY and SVGAGI. This CDR3 is CASSYSPGAGEKLFF. In nucleotides, the CDR3 is TGTGCCAGCAGTTACTCGCCGGGGGCGGGAGAAAAACTGTTTTTT.

The V call is TRBV15, the J call TRBJ2-4; 7 nucleotides align to TRBD1. The CDR3 spans 15 residues. CDR1 LNHNV and CDR2 YYDKDF come from the germline V gene (reference sequence). The junction had 8 bases not matched to a gene; V was cut back by 8 bases and J by 1 base. The CDR3 sequence is CATLATGEAKNIQYF. The CDR3 DNA reads TGTGCCACCTTGGCAACAGGGGAGGCCAAAAACATTCAGTACTTC.

This CDR3 reads CASSVAGLPNSPLHF. As DNA, the CDR3 is TGTGCCAGCAGCGTTGCGGGACTTCCAAATTCACCCCTCCACTTT. The rearrangement uses TRBV7-9 and TRBJ1-6; D is possibly TRBD1 (5 bases). The CDR3 runs to 15 residues. The germline gives CDR1 SEHNR, CDR2 FQNEAQ (reference sequence). Trimming took off 5 bases at V and 7 bases at J, with 15 bases between the two ends.

The rearrangement joins TRBV28 to TRBJ2-7, with 9 bases matching TRBD1. Germline values: CDR1 MDHEN, CDR2 SYDVKM. The CDR3 totals 15 residues. Trimming removed 8 bases from V and 3 bases from J; junction bases left unmatched: 11. This chain's CDR3 is CASVPRTGAGYEQYF. The CDR3 DNA reads TGTGCCAGCGTCCCCCGGACAGGGGCCGGCTACGAGCAGTACTTC.

This rearrangement joins TRBV6-1 to TRBJ2-7, with 10 bases lining up with TRBD1. J was trimmed by 6 bases and V by 7 bases; bases with no gene match: 9. The CDR3 sequence is 14 residues long. Germline CDR1 MNHNS, CDR2 SASEGT. The CDR3 bases are TGTGCCAGCACTACACCGGGACAGGGGTTCGAGCAGTACTTC. Translated: CASTTPGQGFEQYF.

This chain connects TRBV6-5 to TRBJ2-7, with D hard to call. The V gene's germline CDR1 is MNHEY and CDR2 SVGAGI. The CDR3 totals 15 residues. Trimming shortened V by 2 bases and J by 2 bases, and 13 bases separated the two germline ends. CDR3 coding DNA: TGTGCCAGCAGTTACGGCTACACGGAGACCTACGAGCAGTACTTC. This gives the protein CASSYGYTETYEQYF.

The V gene is TRBV7-9, the J gene TRBJ2-3; perhaps D is TRBD1 or TRBD2 (5 bases each). The V end lost 5 bases, the J end lost 0 bases, and 12 bases lay between the germline ends. Per germline, CDR1 SEHNR and CDR2 FQNEAQ (reference sequence). The CDR3 has 15 amino acids. The CDR3 spells CASSRRRDSTDTQYF. DNA for the CDR3: TGTGCCAGCAGCCGACGCCGGGACAGCACAGATACGCAGTATTTT.

V is TRBV10-2 and J is TRBJ2-1; D is unresolved. V was clipped by 4 bases and J by 0 bases, with 7 bases between them. Germline CDR1 reads WSHSY; CDR2 reads SAAADI. The CDR3 has 14 amino acids. The DNA of the CDR3 is TGCGCCAGCAGTGTTCAGAGCTCCTACAATGAGCAGTTCTTC. Translating it yields CASSVQSSYNEQFF.

The gene calls are TRBV11-2 and TRBJ2-7; 10 positions match TRBD2. Germline V gene sequence: CDR1 SGHAT, CDR2 FQNNGV. The CDR3 extends over 17 amino acids. After removal of 0 bases from V and 6 bases from J, the junction contained 11 bases not matched to a gene. The DNA for the CDR3 is TGTGCCAGCAGCTTAGAACTAGCGGGATCCCCCTGGGGCGAGCAGTACTTC. Its protein is CASSLELAGSPWGEQYF.

The V call is TRBV6-6, the J call TRBJ2-7; 7 bases align to TRBD1. The CDR3 is 12 amino acids. Germline-derived CDR1 and CDR2 are MNHNY and SVGAGI (reference sequence). V lost 4 bases, J lost 12 bases, and 9 bases stayed unmatched. The CDR3 DNA sequence: TGTGCCAGCAGTTCTCTGGGACAGAGACTGTACTTC. Protein: CASSSLGQRLYF.

This clone was seen a single time. The CDR3 DNA sequence: TGCGCCAGCAGCGTCTCACGGGGTGGAAACACCATATATTTT. Translation: CASSVSRGGNTIYF. The V gene is TRBV10-1, the J gene TRBJ1-3, with D unresolved. Looked up from germline, CDR1 is WNHNN and CDR2 is SYGVQD (reference sequence). The CDR3 has 14 amino acids. V lost 6 bases to trimming and J lost 3 bases, with 12 bases between them.

The CDR3 region is CASSPRTSGGTDTQYF. The DNA of the CDR3 is TGTGCCAGCAGCCCCCGTACTAGCGGGGGCACAGATACGCAGTATTTT. V usage is TRBV7-6 and J usage is TRBJ2-3; 10 positions match TRBD2. Looked up from germline, CDR1 is SGHVS and CDR2 is FNYEAQ. With 5 bases clipped from V and 1 base from J, the junction kept 6 bases outside the gene matches. The CDR3 consists of 16 residues.

The chain carries TRBV4-3 and TRBJ2-3, with 10 positions matching TRBD1. Trimming took 4 bases from V and 1 from J; bases not matched to a gene: 2. The CDR3 runs 15 residues. The germline V gene encodes CDR1 LGHNA and CDR2 YSLEER. The CDR3 loop is CASSLDRGRTDTQYF. CDR3 nucleotides: TGCGCCAGCAGCCTCGACAGGGGGCGCACAGATACGCAGTATTTT.

The chain uses TRBV2 and TRBJ2-7; no firm D call. Trimming took 5 bases from V and 3 from J, leaving 5 bases between them. The CDR3 has 11 amino acids. CDR1 SNHLY and CDR2 FYNNEI come from the germline V gene. The CDR3 loop reads CASSPNYEQYF. The CDR3 nucleotides read TGTGCCAGCAGTCCAAACTACGAGCAGTACTTC.

The rearrangement links TRBV2 to TRBJ2-3, with TRBD2 matching over 7 bases. The germline gives CDR1 SNHLY, CDR2 FYNNEI. The V and J ends lost 0 bases and 11 bases, in that order; junction bases with no gene match: 5. This CDR3 contains 13 residues. In DNA, the CDR3 is TGTGCCAGCAGTGAAGCGCTGACTAGCCGGCAGTATTTT. It yields the protein CASSEALTSRQYF.

The chain uses TRBV15 and TRBJ2-1, with D maybe TRBD2 (6 bases). CDR1 and CDR2 (germline): LNHNV, YYDKDF (reference sequence). The CDR3 is 15 residues long. The V gene lost 4 bases and the J gene lost 8 bases, with 18 bases spanning the gap. Here the CDR3 DNA reads TGTGCCACCAGCATAGGGACTGCGGAGGTCTATGAGCAGTTCTTC. Translation gives CATSIGTAEVYEQFF.

The gene calls are TRBV7-9 and TRBJ2-1, with 7 bases lining up with TRBD1. The J segment lost 0 bases and the V segment lost 2 bases, leaving 4 bases of the junction unmatched. Germline-derived CDR1 and CDR2 are SEHNR and FQNEAQ (reference sequence). The CDR3 runs 16 residues. The CDR3 coding sequence is TGTGCCAGCAGCTTAACAAGGGGGCTCTCCTACAATGAGCAGTTCTTC. Translated: CASSLTRGLSYNEQFF. The full variable domain, in which reference TRBV7-9 and TRBJ2-1 provide the parts outside the CDR3, is DTGVSQNPRHKITKRGQNVTFRCDPISEHNRLYWYRQTLGQGPEFLTYFQNEAQLEKSRLLSDRFSAERPKGSFSTLEIQRTEQGDSAMYLCASSLTRGLSYNEQFFGPGTRLTVL.

The CDR3 DNA is TGTGCCAGCAGTTACTCGAGACGGTTGAACACTGAAGCTTTCTTT. Translating gives CASSYSRRLNTEAFF. The rearrangement links TRBV6-5 to TRBJ1-1; D gene uncertain. With 0 bases removed from V and 0 bases from J, the gap between germline ends came to 8 bases. Germline CDR1 and CDR2: MNHEY and SVGAGI. The CDR3 is made up of 15 amino acids.